These T cell receptor beta chains were read from a single sample in a study of T cell repertoires in cytomegalovirus infection. Antigen specificity for these receptors is unknown. TCRdb re-derived calls from the reads in MiXCR, one entry per CDR3 protein. The sample holds about 770,000 distinct CDR3 sequences, roughly 29% seen once. The sample was cultured CD8+ T cells from PBMCs, taken from culture after CMV antigen stimulation. These TCRs come from a human donor in good health (CMV status not recorded). Some clones in this sample may be carry-over from other donors' samples. The CDR3 runs from the conserved cysteine through the conserved F or W.

>TRBV27
CASSWKSTDTQYF
>TRBV27
CASSLGTARDTQYF
>TRBV14
CASSQEYSGSSYNEQFF
>TRBV12-3/TRBV12-4
CASSLSQGPSEAFF
>TRBV29-1
CSVERFGGEFF
>TRBV25-1
CASSGTKGIYNEQFF
>TRBV28
CASSLYRVDDGYTF
>TRBV20-1
CSARVRLQGSNQPQHF
>TRBV7-2
CASSLRAGADTQYF
>TRBV12-5
CASGLNRGNGYTF
>TRBV25-1
CASSAGPDDAEAFF
>TRBV6-1
CASREGDQPQHF
>TRBV27
CASSLGRGNQPQHF
>TRBV7-9
CASSIPPKSGGAGFFQETQYF
>TRBV7-6
CASTRYTGELFF
>TRBV6-6
CASSYSGDYLYNEQFF
>TRBV5-1
CASSQPRSGPGLAGHEQFF
>TRBV7-2
CASSPWSPGNTIYF
>TRBV4-3
CASSQGPGLGQETQYF
>TRBV9
CASSPGEGVTGSGYTF
>TRBV6-5
CASSYGDRRGYTF
>TRBV12-5
CSWERVTYNEQFF
>TRBV27
CASSSGFANEKLFF
>TRBV9
CASSVTGRQNDEQFF
>TRBV7-8
CASSLPGSAAMDEQFF
>TRBV5-1
CASNFGGEQFF
>TRBV2
CASSWPGGDEQYF
>TRBV7-9
CASSSTGRAGELFF
>TRBV6-6
CASIVGANTGELFF
>TRBV7-3
CASSPRLGQDTGELFF
>TRBV7-8
CASSLVRGFSETQYF
>TRBV15
CATSKGLAGDHEQYF
>TRBV7-2
CASSLASFSANEQFF
>TRBV19
CASMGWDTAYNEQFF
>TRBV27
CASKVGGGQPQHF
>TRBV5-5
CASSLGGGDMYEQFF
>TRBV20-1
CSARPPWDRVGINYGYTF
>TRBV7-4
CASSPGGWTARQETQYF
>TRBV7-6
CASSLGSAGALYNEQFF
>TRBV12-3/TRBV12-4
CASSLAGMRETQYF
>TRBV14
CASSQDQGLNEKLFF
>TRBV28
CASSLPRRVVGAYTDTQYF